A single sample gave rise to the 21 T cell receptor beta chains below, sequenced in a study of cytomegalovirus exposure and HLA in healthy donors. PCR employed 60 Vbeta and 13 Jbeta primers. Produced via immunoSEQ multiplex PCR; TCRdb's table is partial and in-frame only. The sample yields more than 140,000 clones, about 75% seen once. Sequencing was done on a sample of PBMCs. The receptor source for this set is a male donor in good health and CMV-seronegative.

The chain recombines TRBV6-5 with TRBJ1-2; possibly TRBD1 for D (6 bases). The CDR3 runs 14 residues. From germline, CDR1 is MNHEY and CDR2 SVGAGI. V dropped 2 bases and J dropped 2 bases, with 9 bases sitting between them. CDR3 nucleotide sequence: TGTGCCAGCAGTTACGGGACACTAAACTATGGCTACACCTTC. Translation: CASSYGTLNYGYTF.

The chain carries TRBV7-6 and TRBJ2-5; 10 bases line up with TRBD2. Germline V gives CDR1 SGHVS, CDR2 FNYEAQ. The length of the CDR3 is 19 residues. The ends lost 3 bases at V and 2 bases at J; junction bases unmatched: 15. The CDR3 sequence is CASSLGTSEIVRLQETQYF. As DNA, the CDR3 is TGTGCCAGCAGCTTGGGGACTAGCGAAATTGTTCGGTTACAAGAGACCCAGTACTTC.

The chain recombines TRBV7-9 with TRBJ1-2; TRBD1 is a possible D gene (5 bases). CDR3 size: 15 residues. The V end was cut by 2 bases, the J end by 4 bases, with 14 bases between. Germline CDR1 SEHNR, CDR2 FQNEAQ (reference sequence). The CDR3, as DNA: TGTGCCAGCAGCTTAAGCTCTGGACACCTCTATGGCTACACCTTC. It specifies CASSLSSGHLYGYTF. Based on the CDR3 plus reference TRBV7-9 and TRBJ1-2, the full variable domain is DTGVSQNPRHKITKRGQNVTFRCDPISEHNRLYWYRQTLGQGPEFLTYFQNEAQLEKSRLLSDRFSAERPKGSFSTLEIQRTEQGDSAMYLCASSLSSGHLYGYTFGSGTRLTVV.

The chain is built from TRBV11-3 and TRBJ2-2; TRBD2 aligns across 11 bases. The CDR3 sequence is 18 residues long. V lost 1 base and J lost 2; bases outside the gene matches: 6. Per germline, CDR1 SGHNT and CDR2 YENEEA. This CDR3 reads CASSLGLRLAGNTGELFF. In DNA form, the CDR3 reads TGTGCCAGCAGCTTAGGTCTAAGACTAGCGGGAAACACCGGGGAGCTGTTTTTT.

V and J are TRBV4-3 and TRBJ2-1, with 8 bases matching TRBD1. The CDR3 is 13 amino acids. The trim removed 0 bases at V and 15 bases at J, leaving 7 bases unmatched. Germline V gene data show CDR1 as LGHNA and CDR2 as YSLEER. CDR3 sequence (DNA): TGCGCCAGCAGCCAAGAAGGGGACAGGTGGCCGTTCTTC. Its translation: CASSQEGDRWPFF.

This chain uses TRBV2 with TRBJ2-1; 7 bases map to TRBD1. Trimming at V came to 8 bases and at J to 6 bases, leaving 7 bases not matched to a gene. Germline assignment: CDR1 SNHLY and CDR2 FYNNEI. This CDR3 is built from 13 residues. CDR3 loop: CASGDDRVNEQFF. The CDR3 DNA sequence: TGTGCCAGCGGAGACGACAGGGTCAATGAGCAGTTCTTC.

This chain links TRBV5-5 with TRBJ2-7; the D gene is possibly TRBD1 (6 bases). The CDR3 loop spans 15 amino acids. V shed 0 bases and J shed 2 bases, with 12 bases lying between them. Germline values: CDR1 SGHKS, CDR2 YYEKEE (reference sequence). CDR3 residues: CASSLGQGIPYEQYF. In DNA, the CDR3 is TGTGCCAGCAGCTTGGGGCAGGGGATCCCCTACGAGCAGTACTTC.

This chain uses TRBV6-1 with TRBJ1-3, with a tentative D call TRBD1 (5 bases). V lost 0 bases, J lost 4 bases, and 13 bases lay in between. The germline gives CDR1 MNHNS, CDR2 SASEGT. This CDR3 has 16 residues. The CDR3 DNA follows: TGTGCCAGCAGTGAAGCAGGAGGGGCAGGAGGAAACACCATATATTTT. The encoded protein is CASSEAGGAGGNTIYF.

The gene calls are TRBV10-1 and TRBJ2-7, with D perhaps TRBD2 (6 bases). CDR3 length: 14 amino acids. Germline-derived CDR1 and CDR2 are WNHNN and SYGVQD (reference sequence). Trimming pared 2 bases from V and 7 bases from J, leaving 15 bases between. CDR3 protein: CASSELGGNGEQYF. CDR3 DNA: TGCGCCAGCAGTGAGCTCGGAGGGAACGGGGAGCAGTACTTC.

Written as DNA, the CDR3 is TGTGCCAGCAGCCCCGCCTGGACAGGAATGGCCAATGAGCAGTTCTTC. It yields the protein CASSPAWTGMANEQFF. The gene calls are TRBV7-9 and TRBJ2-1; 7 bases agree with TRBD1. Germline V gives CDR1 SEHNR, CDR2 FQNEAQ (reference sequence). The CDR3 loop spans 16 amino acids. The junction had 13 bases not matched to a gene; V was cut back by 5 bases and J by 6 bases.

Note on this clone: Its ends do not fully match the called genes, so a read error is possible. The rearrangement joins TRBV6-1 to TRBJ2-5, with 8 bases identical to TRBD2. The germline CDR1 and CDR2 sequences are MNHNS and SASEGT. The CDR3 sequence is 19 residues long. CDR3 bases: TGTGCCAGCAGTGAAGCTGCTGGACCGGGAGGGGGGAGACAAGCGACCCAGTACTTC. Protein: CASSEAAGPGGGRQATQYF.

This clone turned up a few times. The J gene is TRBJ1-2, the V gene TRBV14; D remains unclear. V was trimmed by 0 bases and J by 3 bases, leaving 11 bases between them. Germline V CDR1 and CDR2: SGHDN, FVKESK. This CDR3 comprises 15 residues. CDR3 in DNA: TGTGCCAGCAGCCAAGATCACGAGGGCTACTATGGCTACACCTTC. This codes for CASSQDHEGYYGYTF.

The chain joins TRBV27 to TRBJ2-7, with D possibly matching TRBD1 (5 bases). Germline loops: CDR1 MNHEY, CDR2 SMNVEV (reference sequence). Deletions cut 2 bases from V and 5 bases from J, with 10 bases between. The CDR3 runs to 13 residues. DNA for the CDR3: TGTGCCAGCAGTTTAAGGACACGGAACGAGCAGTACTTC. Translating gives CASSLRTRNEQYF.

CDR3 sequence reads: CASSLEVSSGNTIYF. The CDR3 nucleotides are TGTGCCAGCAGCTTAGAGGTCAGCTCTGGAAACACCATATATTTT. The V and J genes are TRBV11-2 and TRBJ1-3; D is unresolved. The V end was cut by 0 bases, the J end by 0 bases, with 6 bases between. Germline values: CDR1 SGHAT, CDR2 FQNNGV. This CDR3 has 15 residues.

V usage is TRBV7-3 and J usage is TRBJ1-1; TRBD1 aligns across 10 bases. Germline lookup yields CDR1 SGHTA and CDR2 FQGTGA. This CDR3 has 12 amino acids. After removal of 4 bases from V and 11 bases from J, the junction contained 4 bases not matched to a gene. The CDR3 region is CASSSGTGAAFF. CDR3 bases: TGTGCCAGCAGCTCAGGGACAGGGGCTGCTTTCTTT.

V and J are TRBV7-8 and TRBJ1-1, with 9 bases lining up with TRBD1. This CDR3 region has 15 residues. Germline CDR1 SGHVS, CDR2 FQNEAQ. Unmatched junction bases numbered 10, after V lost 6 bases and J lost 5 bases. In nucleotides, the CDR3 is TGTGCCAGCAGTACAGAACAGGGGGCAAAGACTGAAGCTTTCTTT. Residues: CASSTEQGAKTEAFF.

This sequence joins TRBV6-1 and TRBJ1-1, with no clear D. The CDR3 extends over 15 amino acids. Trimming cost V 2 bases and J 1 base, with 11 bases left between them. The germline V gene has CDR1 MNHNS and CDR2 SASEGT. CDR3 sequence reads: CASSENGLTNTEAFF. Here the CDR3 DNA reads TGTGCCAGCAGTGAAAATGGACTCACGAACACTGAAGCTTTCTTT.

The chain joins TRBV7-9 to TRBJ1-1; D unclear. Germline CDR1 is SEHNR and CDR2 is FQNEAQ (reference sequence). The CDR3 is 14 residues long. V gave up 5 bases and J gave up 3 bases, with 13 bases separating them. Here the CDR3 DNA reads TGTGCCAGCAGCCGGACGGGAGCGGACACTGAAGCTTTCTTT. As protein: CASSRTGADTEAFF.

Concerning this clone itself: The junction departs from germline at one end; a sequencing error may be responsible. CDR3 sequence reads: CSSSLAGAGGQETQYF. DNA of the CDR3: TGTTCCAGCAGCTTAGCTGGGGCAGGGGGGCAAGAGACCCAGTACTTC. The rearrangement joins TRBV7-9 to TRBJ2-5; weak D call: TRBD1 (7 bases). This CDR3 is 16 amino acids long. Germline V gene data show CDR1 as SEHNR and CDR2 as FQNEAQ (reference sequence). The whole variable domain, filled in from reference TRBV7-9 and TRBJ2-5, reads DTGVSQNPRHKITKRGQNVTFRCDPISEHNRLYWYRQTLGQGPEFLTYFQNEAQLEKSRLLSDRFSAERPKGSFSTLEIQRTEQGDSAMYLCSSSLAGAGGQETQYFGPGTRLLVL.

V and J are TRBV11-3 and TRBJ1-1; 8 bases are shared with TRBD1. This CDR3 region has 13 residues. The germline V gene encodes CDR1 SGHNT and CDR2 YENEEA. Unmatched junction bases numbered 7, after V lost 6 bases and J lost 7 bases. CDR3 DNA: TGTGCCAGCAGTCCGGACAGGGCGAATGAAGCTTTCTTT. Its translation: CASSPDRANEAFF.

The chain combines TRBV29-1 with TRBJ1-2; 9 bases line up with TRBD1. Per the germline V gene, CDR1 is SQVTM and CDR2 is ANQGSEA. The CDR3 loop spans 16 amino acids. The junction had 13 bases not matched to a gene; V was cut back by 0 bases and J by 8 bases. In DNA, the CDR3 is TGCAGCGTTGAAGAATATATAGGGACAGGGCTTGAGGGCTACACCTTC. Its translation: CSVEEYIGTGLEGYTF.